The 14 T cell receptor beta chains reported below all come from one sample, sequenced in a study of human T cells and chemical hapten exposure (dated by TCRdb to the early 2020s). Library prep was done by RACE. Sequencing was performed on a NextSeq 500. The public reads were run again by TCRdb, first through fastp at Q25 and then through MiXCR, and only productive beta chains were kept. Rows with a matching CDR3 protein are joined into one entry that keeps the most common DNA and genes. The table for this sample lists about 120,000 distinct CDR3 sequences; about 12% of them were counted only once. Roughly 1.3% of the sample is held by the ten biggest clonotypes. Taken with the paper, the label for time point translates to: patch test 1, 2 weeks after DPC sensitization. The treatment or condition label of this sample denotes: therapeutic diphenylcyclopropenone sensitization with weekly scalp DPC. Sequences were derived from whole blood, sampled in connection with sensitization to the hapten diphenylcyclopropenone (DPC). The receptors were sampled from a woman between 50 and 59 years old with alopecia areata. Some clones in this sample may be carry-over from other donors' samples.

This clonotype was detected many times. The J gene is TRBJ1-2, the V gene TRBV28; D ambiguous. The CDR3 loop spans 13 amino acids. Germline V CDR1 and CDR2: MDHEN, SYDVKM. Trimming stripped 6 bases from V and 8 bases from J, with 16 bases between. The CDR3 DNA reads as TGTGCCAGCAGAGAGAACTCGGTTTTAGGCTACACCTTC. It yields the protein CASRENSVLGYTF.

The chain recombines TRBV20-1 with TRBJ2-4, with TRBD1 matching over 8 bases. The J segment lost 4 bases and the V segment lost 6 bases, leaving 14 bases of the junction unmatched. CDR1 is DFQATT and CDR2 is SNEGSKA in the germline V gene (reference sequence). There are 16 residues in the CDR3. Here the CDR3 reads CSAGDRHPKTKNIQYF. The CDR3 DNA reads TGCAGTGCGGGGGACAGGCACCCCAAAACAAAAAACATTCAGTACTTC.

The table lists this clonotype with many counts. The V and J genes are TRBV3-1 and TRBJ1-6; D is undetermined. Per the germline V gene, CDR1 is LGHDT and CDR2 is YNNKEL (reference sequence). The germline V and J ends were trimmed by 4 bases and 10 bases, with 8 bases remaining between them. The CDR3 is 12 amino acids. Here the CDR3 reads CASSRIGSPLHF. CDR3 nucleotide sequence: TGTGCCAGCAGCCGGATAGGCTCACCCCTCCACTTT.

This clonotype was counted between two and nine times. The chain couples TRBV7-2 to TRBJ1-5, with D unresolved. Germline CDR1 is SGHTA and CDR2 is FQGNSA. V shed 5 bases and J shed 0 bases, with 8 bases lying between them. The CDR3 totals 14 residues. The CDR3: CASSPNLSNQPQHF. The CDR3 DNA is TGTGCCAGCAGCCCTAACCTTAGCAATCAGCCCCAGCATTTT.

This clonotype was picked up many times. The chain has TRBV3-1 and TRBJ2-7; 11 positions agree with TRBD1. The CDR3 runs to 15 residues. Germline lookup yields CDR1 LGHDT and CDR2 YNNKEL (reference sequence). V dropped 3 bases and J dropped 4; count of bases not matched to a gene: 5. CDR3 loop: CASSHVGQGDYEQYF. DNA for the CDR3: TGTGCCAGCAGCCACGTGGGACAGGGGGATTACGAGCAGTACTTC.

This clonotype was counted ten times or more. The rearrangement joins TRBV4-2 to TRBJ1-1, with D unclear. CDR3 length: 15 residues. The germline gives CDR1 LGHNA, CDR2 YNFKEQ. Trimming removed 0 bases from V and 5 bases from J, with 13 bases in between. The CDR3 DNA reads TGTGCCAGCAGCCAAGATTTATACAGTAGGACTGAAGCTTTCTTT. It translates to CASSQDLYSRTEAFF.

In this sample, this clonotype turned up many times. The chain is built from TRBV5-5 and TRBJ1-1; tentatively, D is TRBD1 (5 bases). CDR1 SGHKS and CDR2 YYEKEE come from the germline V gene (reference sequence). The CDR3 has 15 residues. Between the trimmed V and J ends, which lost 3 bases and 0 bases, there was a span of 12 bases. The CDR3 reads CASSSRWGLNTEAFF. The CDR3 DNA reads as TGTGCCAGCAGCTCGAGATGGGGCCTGAACACTGAAGCTTTCTTT.

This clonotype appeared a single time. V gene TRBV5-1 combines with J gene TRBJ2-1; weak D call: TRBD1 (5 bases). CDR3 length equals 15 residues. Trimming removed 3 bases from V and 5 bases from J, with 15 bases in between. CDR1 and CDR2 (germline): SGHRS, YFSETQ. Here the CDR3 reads CASSSPVQDDNEQFF. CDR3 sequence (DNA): TGCGCCAGCAGCTCACCGGTACAGGATGACAATGAGCAGTTCTTC.

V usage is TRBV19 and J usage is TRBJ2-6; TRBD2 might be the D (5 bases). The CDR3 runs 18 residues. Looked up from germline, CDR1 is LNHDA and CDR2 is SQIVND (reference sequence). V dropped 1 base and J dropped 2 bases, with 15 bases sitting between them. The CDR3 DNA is TGTGCCAGTAGTATAGGGTGGGCCGGAGGCACTGGGGCCAACGTCCTGACTTTC. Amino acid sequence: CASSIGWAGGTGANVLTF.

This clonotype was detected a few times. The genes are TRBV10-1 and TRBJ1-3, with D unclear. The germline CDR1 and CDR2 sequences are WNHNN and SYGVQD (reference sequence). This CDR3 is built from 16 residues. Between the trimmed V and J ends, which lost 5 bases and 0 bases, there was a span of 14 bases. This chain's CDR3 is CASSIHVLDSGNTIYF. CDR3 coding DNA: TGCGCCAGCAGTATCCACGTCCTCGACTCTGGAAACACCATATATTTT.

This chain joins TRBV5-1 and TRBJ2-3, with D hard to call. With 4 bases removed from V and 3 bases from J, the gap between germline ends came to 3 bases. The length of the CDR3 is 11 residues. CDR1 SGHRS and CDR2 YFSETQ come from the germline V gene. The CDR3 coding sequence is TGCGCCAGCAGCATGACAGATACGCAGTATTTT. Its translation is CASSMTDTQYF. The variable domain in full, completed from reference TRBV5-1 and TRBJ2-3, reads KAGVTQTPRYLIKTRGQQVTLSCSPISGHRSVSWYQQTPGQGLQFLFEYFSETQRNKGNFPGRFSGRQFSNSRSEMNVSTLELGDSALYLCASSMTDTQYFGPGTRLTVL.

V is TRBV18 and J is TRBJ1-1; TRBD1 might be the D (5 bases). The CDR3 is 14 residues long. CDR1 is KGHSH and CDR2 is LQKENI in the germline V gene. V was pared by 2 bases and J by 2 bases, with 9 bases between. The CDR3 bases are TGTGCCAGCTCACCAGCGGGGGATAACACTGAAGCTTTCTTT. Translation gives CASSPAGDNTEAFF.

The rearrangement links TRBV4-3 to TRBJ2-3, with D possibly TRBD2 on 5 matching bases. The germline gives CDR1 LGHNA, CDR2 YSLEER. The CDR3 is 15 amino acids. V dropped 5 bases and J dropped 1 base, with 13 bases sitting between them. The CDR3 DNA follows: TGCGCCAGCAGCAAGAGCCTGGGAGGCACAGATACGCAGTATTTT. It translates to CASSKSLGGTDTQYF.

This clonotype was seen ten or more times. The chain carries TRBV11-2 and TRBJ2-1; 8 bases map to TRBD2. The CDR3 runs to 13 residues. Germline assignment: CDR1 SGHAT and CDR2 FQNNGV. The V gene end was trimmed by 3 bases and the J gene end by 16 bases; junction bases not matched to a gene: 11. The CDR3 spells CASSLGRSGGDFF. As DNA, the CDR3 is TGTGCCAGCAGCTTGGGCCGGAGCGGGGGTGACTTCTTC.